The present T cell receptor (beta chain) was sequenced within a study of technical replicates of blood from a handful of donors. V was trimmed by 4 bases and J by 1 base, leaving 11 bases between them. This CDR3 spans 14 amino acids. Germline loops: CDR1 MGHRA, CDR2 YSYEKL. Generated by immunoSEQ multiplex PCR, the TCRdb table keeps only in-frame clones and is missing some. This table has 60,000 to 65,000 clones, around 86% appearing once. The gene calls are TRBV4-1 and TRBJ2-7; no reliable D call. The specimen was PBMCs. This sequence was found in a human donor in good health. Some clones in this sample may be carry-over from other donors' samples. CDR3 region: CASSLAPSSYEQYF. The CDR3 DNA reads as TGCGCCAGCAGCCTTGCCCCCAGTTCCTACGAGCAGTACTTC.